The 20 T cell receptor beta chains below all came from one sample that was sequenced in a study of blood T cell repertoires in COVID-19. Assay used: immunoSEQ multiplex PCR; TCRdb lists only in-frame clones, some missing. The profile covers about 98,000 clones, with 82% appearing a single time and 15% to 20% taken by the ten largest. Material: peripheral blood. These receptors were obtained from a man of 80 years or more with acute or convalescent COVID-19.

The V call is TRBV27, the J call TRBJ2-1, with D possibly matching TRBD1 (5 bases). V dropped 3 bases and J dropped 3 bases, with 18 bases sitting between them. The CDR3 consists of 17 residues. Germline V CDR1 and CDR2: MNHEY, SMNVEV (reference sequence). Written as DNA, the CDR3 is TGTGCCAGCAGTTTTTCTTGGACCGCAGGACACTACAATGAGCAGTTCTTC. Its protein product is CASSFSWTAGHYNEQFF.

The chain's CDR3 is CASSMGGSATEAFF. The CDR3 DNA follows: TGTGCCAGTAGTATGGGGGGGTCGGCCACTGAAGCTTTCTTT. The V call is TRBV19, the J call TRBJ1-1, with D possibly being TRBD1 (5 bases). This CDR3 has 14 amino acids. Germline CDR1 reads LNHDA; CDR2 reads SQIVND (reference sequence). Trimming took off 3 bases at V and 4 bases at J, with 12 bases between the two ends.

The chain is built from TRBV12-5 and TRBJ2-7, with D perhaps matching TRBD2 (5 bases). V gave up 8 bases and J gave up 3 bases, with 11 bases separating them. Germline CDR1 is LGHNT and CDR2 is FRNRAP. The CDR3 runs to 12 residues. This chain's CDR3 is CASRGSDYEQYF. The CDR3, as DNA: TGTGCTAGTCGGGGAAGTGACTACGAGCAGTACTTC.

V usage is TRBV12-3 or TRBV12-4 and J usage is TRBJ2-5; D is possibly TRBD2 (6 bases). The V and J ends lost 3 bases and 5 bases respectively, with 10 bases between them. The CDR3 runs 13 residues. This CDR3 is CASSFREWETQYF. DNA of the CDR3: TGTGCCAGCAGTTTCCGGGAGTGGGAGACCCAGTACTTC.

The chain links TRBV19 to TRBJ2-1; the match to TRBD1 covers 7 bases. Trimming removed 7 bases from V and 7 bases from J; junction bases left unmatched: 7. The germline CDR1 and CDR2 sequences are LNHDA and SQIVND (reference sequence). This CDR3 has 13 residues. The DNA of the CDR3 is TGTGCCAGTAAGCCGACAGGGTGGAATGAGCAGTTCTTC. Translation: CASKPTGWNEQFF.

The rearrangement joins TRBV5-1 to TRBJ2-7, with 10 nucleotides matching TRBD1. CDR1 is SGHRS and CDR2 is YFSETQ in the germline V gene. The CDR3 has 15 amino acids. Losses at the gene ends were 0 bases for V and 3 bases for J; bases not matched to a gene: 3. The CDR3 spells CASSLGQGAFYEQYF. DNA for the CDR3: TGCGCCAGCAGCTTGGGACAGGGGGCCTTCTACGAGCAGTACTTC. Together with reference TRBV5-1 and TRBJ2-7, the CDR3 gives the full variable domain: KAGVTQTPRYLIKTRGQQVTLSCSPISGHRSVSWYQQTPGQGLQFLFEYFSETQRNKGNFPGRFSGRQFSNSRSEMNVSTLELGDSALYLCASSLGQGAFYEQYFGPGTRLTVT.

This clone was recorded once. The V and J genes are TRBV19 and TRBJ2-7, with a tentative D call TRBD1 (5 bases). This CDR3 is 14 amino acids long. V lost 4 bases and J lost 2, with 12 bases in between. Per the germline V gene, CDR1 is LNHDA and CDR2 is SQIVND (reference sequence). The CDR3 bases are TGTGCCAGTAGTAGTATACAGGATACCTACGAGCAGTACTTC. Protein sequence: CASSSIQDTYEQYF. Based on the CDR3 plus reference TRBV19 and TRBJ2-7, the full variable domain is DGGITQSPKYLFRKEGQNVTLSCEQNLNHDAMYWYRQDPGQGLRLIYYSQIVNDFQKGDIAEGYSVSREKKESFPLTVTSAQKNPTAFYLCASSSIQDTYEQYFGPGTRLTVT.

This chain's CDR3 is CASSHLTLGEYEQYF. The CDR3 DNA reads TGCGCCAGCAGCCACCTTACCTTAGGGGAATACGAGCAGTACTTC. This chain joins TRBV4-1 and TRBJ2-7; a weak D match, TRBD1 (5 bases). CDR3 length: 15 amino acids. The V end was cut by 3 bases, the J end by 4 bases, with 16 bases between. The germline V gene has CDR1 MGHRA and CDR2 YSYEKL.

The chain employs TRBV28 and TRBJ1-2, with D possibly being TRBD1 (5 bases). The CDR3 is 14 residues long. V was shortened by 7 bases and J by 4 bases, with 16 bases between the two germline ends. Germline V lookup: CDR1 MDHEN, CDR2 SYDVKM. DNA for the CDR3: TGTGCCAGCATCCCTAATCATACAGGCTATGGCTACACCTTC. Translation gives CASIPNHTGYGYTF.

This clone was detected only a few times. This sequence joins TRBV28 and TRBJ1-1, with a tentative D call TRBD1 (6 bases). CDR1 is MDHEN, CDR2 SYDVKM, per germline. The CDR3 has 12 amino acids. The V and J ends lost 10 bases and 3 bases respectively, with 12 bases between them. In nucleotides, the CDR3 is TGTGCCACTATGACAGGTTACACTGAAGCTTTCTTT. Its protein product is CATMTGYTEAFF.

The CDR3 sequence: CASSLRTGASNQPQHF. In DNA, the CDR3 is TGTGCCAGCAGCCTTAGGACAGGGGCGAGCAATCAGCCCCAGCATTTT. The chain links TRBV7-2 to TRBJ1-5, with TRBD1 matching 9 bases. Germline loops: CDR1 SGHTA, CDR2 FQGNSA. The CDR3 is 16 amino acids. V shed 5 bases and J 1 base; nucleotides not matched to a gene: 6.

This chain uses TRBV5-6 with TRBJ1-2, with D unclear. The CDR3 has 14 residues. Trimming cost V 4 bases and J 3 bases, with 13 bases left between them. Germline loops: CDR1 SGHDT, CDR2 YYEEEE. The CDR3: CASSLRIFDYGYTF. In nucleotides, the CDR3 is TGTGCCAGCAGCCTCAGGATCTTCGACTATGGCTACACCTTC.

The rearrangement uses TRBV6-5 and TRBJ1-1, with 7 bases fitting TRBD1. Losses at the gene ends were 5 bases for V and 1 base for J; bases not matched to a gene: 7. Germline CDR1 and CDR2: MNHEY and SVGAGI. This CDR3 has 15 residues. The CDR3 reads CASSPRTGSNTEAFF. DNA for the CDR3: TGTGCCAGCAGTCCCAGGACAGGCTCGAACACTGAAGCTTTCTTT.

CDR3 sequence: CASSLESGSAKNIQYF. CDR3 bases: TGCGCCAGCAGCTTGGAATCAGGGTCAGCCAAAAACATTCAGTACTTC. The rearrangement joins TRBV5-1 to TRBJ2-4; D possibly corresponds to TRBD1 (5 bases). V lost 0 bases to trimming and J lost 0 bases, with 10 bases between them. In germline, CDR1 is SGHRS, CDR2 YFSETQ. The CDR3 sequence is 16 residues long.

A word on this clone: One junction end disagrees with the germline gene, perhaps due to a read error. CDR3 in DNA: TGTGCCAGCCAGAGTCGGGATAGTCTAGTCTTC. Translated: CASQSRDSLVF. This chain uses TRBV7-2 with TRBJ2-1; D may be TRBD2 (5 bases). The CDR3 has 11 amino acids. The V gene's germline CDR1 is SGHTA and CDR2 FQGNSA. The full variable domain, its missing parts supplied by reference TRBV7-2 and TRBJ2-1, is GAGVSQSPSNKVTEKGKDVELRCDPISGHTALYWYRQSLGQGLEFLIYFQGNSAPDKSGLPSDRFSAERTGGSVSTLTIQRTQQEDSAVYLCASQSRDSLVFGPGTRLTVL.

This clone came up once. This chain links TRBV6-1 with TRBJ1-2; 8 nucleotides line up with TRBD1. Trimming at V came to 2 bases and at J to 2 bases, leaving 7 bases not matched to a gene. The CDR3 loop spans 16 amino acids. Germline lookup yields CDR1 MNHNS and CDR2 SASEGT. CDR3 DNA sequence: TGTGCCAGCAGTGAATCCGGGACAGGCCGGAACTATGGCTACACCTTC. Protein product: CASSESGTGRNYGYTF.

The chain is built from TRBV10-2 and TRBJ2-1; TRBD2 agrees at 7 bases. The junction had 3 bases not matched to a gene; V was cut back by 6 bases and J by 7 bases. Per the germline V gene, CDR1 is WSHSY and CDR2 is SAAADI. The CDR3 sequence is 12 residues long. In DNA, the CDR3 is TGCGCCAGCAGGGAACTAGCGAATGAGCAGTTCTTC. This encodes CASRELANEQFF.

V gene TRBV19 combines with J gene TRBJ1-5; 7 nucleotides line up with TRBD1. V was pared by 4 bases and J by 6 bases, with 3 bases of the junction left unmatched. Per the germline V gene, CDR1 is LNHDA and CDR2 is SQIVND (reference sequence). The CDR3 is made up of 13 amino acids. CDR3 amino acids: CASSTDRVQPQHF. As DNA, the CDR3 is TGTGCCAGTAGTACCGACAGGGTTCAGCCCCAGCATTTT.

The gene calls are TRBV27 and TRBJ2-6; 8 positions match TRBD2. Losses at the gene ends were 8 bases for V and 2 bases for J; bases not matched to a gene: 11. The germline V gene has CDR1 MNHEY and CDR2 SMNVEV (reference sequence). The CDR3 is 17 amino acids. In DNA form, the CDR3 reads TGTGCCAGCCGCATCGAGGGACTAGGGGCTGGGGCCAACGTCCTGACTTTC. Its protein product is CASRIEGLGAGANVLTF.

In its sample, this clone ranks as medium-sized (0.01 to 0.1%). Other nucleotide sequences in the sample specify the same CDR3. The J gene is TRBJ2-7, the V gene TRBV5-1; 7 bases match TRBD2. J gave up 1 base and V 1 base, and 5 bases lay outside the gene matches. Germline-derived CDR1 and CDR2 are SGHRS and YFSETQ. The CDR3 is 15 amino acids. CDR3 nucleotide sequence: TGCGCCAGCAGCTTGTCGGCTAGCGGTTCCTACGAGCAGTACTTC. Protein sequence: CASSLSASGSYEQYF.